Below are 20 T cell receptor beta chains sequenced from a single sample in a study of cytomegalovirus exposure and HLA in healthy donors. The primer mix had 60 Vbeta and 13 Jbeta primers. Repertoires were generated with immunoSEQ multiplex PCR, while TCRdb's copy carries only in-frame clones and drops some. The data hold 170,000 or so clones, with about four fifths observed a single time. Sequencing was carried out using PBMCs. These receptors all come from a boy aged 2 to 10 in good health and CMV-seronegative.

The rearrangement uses TRBV10-3 and TRBJ2-3; 9 nucleotides align to TRBD2. The CDR3 has 13 amino acids. The germline gives CDR1 ENHRY, CDR2 SYGVKD. The trim removed 11 bases at V and 2 bases at J, leaving 5 bases unmatched. CDR3 sequence (DNA): TGTGCCGTCTCTAGCGGGACCACAGATACGCAGTATTTT. This codes for CAVSSGTTDTQYF.

This sequence joins TRBV5-4 and TRBJ2-2; 8 bases map to TRBD1. V lost 3 bases, J lost 1 base, and 2 bases stayed unmatched. The CDR3 is 15 residues long. Germline V gene sequence: CDR1 SGHNT, CDR2 YYREEE (reference sequence). CDR3 loop: CASSWGTGNTGELFF. As DNA, the CDR3 is TGTGCCAGCAGCTGGGGGACAGGGAACACCGGGGAGCTGTTTTTT.

Regarding this clone: The junction does not match germline at one end; this may be a read error. The chain uses TRBV4-1 and TRBJ2-1; 10 bases are shared with TRBD2. The CDR3 has 15 amino acids. Germline assignment: CDR1 MGHRA and CDR2 YSYEKL. The CDR3 here is CASSQLPGLANAQFF. The CDR3 nucleotides are TGCGCCAGCAGCCAGCTACCGGGACTAGCGAATGCGCAGTTCTTC.

This chain links TRBV6-1 with TRBJ2-7; 8 nucleotides agree with TRBD1. The germline V gene encodes CDR1 MNHNS and CDR2 SASEGT. Losses at the gene ends were 10 bases for V and 2 bases for J; bases not matched to a gene: 13. The CDR3 has 15 residues. The CDR3 region has the DNA TGTGCCACGGCGGGACAGGCCCTTTCCCCCTACGAGCAGTACTTC. Translating it yields CATAGQALSPYEQYF.

The CDR3, as DNA: TGTGCCAGTGGTAGGACAGGCCTCGGGGGTGGTGAAGCTTTCTTT. Protein product: CASGRTGLGGGEAFF. This chain uses TRBV19 with TRBJ1-1; 7 bases align to TRBD1. V dropped 8 bases and J dropped 7; count of bases not matched to a gene: 16. The germline V gene has CDR1 LNHDA and CDR2 SQIVND (reference sequence). This CDR3 comprises 15 residues. Complete variable domain (other parts from reference TRBV19 and TRBJ1-1): DGGITQSPKYLFRKEGQNVTLSCEQNLNHDAMYWYRQDPGQGLRLIYYSQIVNDFQKGDIAEGYSVSREKKESFPLTVTSAQKNPTAFYLCASGRTGLGGGEAFFGQGTRLTVV.

V usage is TRBV19 and J usage is TRBJ2-1, with TRBD2 matching over 8 bases. Germline V gene lookup returns CDR1 LNHDA and CDR2 SQIVND (reference sequence). CDR3 length: 14 residues. V shed 10 bases and J 8 bases; nucleotides not matched to a gene: 13. The CDR3 DNA sequence: TGTGCCACTGCGCCCCGGGAGGGATACCATGAGCAGTTCTTC. It is translated as CATAPREGYHEQFF.

The chain joins TRBV10-3 to TRBJ2-5, with 11 bases aligning to TRBD2. Germline-derived CDR1 and CDR2 are ENHRY and SYGVKD. The CDR3 loop spans 16 amino acids. The J segment lost 4 bases and the V segment lost 10 bases, leaving 14 bases of the junction unmatched. CDR3 loop: CASGTSGGKRGETQYF. DNA of the CDR3: TGTGCCAGCGGGACTAGCGGAGGAAAGAGAGGAGAGACCCAGTACTTC.

Turning to this clone: Other DNA sequences from this sample encode an identical CDR3 as well. The chain couples TRBV20-1 to TRBJ2-7, with TRBD2 matching 7 bases. The CDR3 is 11 amino acids. The V gene end was trimmed by 3 bases and the J gene end by 4 bases; junction bases not matched to a gene: 0. Germline assignment: CDR1 DFQATT and CDR2 SNEGSKA (reference sequence). The CDR3 spells CSASGGYEQYF. In nucleotides, the CDR3 is TGCAGTGCTAGCGGGGGGTACGAGCAGTACTTC.

This clone was found once. The rearrangement links TRBV5-1 to TRBJ2-7; TRBD1 matches at 8 bases. The CDR3 covers 15 residues. V shed 2 bases and J 0 bases; nucleotides not matched to a gene: 4. Germline V CDR1 and CDR2: SGHRS, YFSETQ. The CDR3, as DNA: TGCGCCAGCAGCTTTGGTCAGGGGGCCTCCTACGAGCAGTACTTC. It is translated as CASSFGQGASYEQYF.

The table lists this clone with a few counts. This sequence joins TRBV27 and TRBJ1-2, with D hard to call. The CDR3 covers 13 residues. V lost 5 bases and J lost 2, with 9 bases in between. The germline CDR1 and CDR2 sequences are MNHEY and SMNVEV (reference sequence). This CDR3 is CASSTPGNYGYTF. The DNA of the CDR3 is TGTGCCAGCAGTACCCCGGGGAACTATGGCTACACCTTC.

CDR3 in amino acids: CASSLGQGAGYEQYF. CDR3 sequence (DNA): TGCGCCAGCAGCTTGGGACAGGGGGCAGGATACGAGCAGTACTTC. The chain has TRBV5-1 and TRBJ2-7, with 10 bases aligning to TRBD1. Germline-derived CDR1 and CDR2 are SGHRS and YFSETQ. V was clipped by 0 bases and J by 4 bases; unmatched bases: 4. The CDR3 totals 15 residues.

The table lists this clone with a few counts. This chain joins TRBV7-9 and TRBJ2-1, with 8 bases matching TRBD2. From germline, CDR1 is SEHNR and CDR2 FQNEAQ (reference sequence). J lost 1 base, V lost 5 bases, and 7 bases had no gene match. The CDR3 runs 16 residues. The chain's CDR3 is CASSPKSGSSYNEQFF. CDR3 nucleotide sequence: TGTGCCAGCAGCCCTAAGAGCGGGAGTTCCTACAATGAGCAGTTCTTC.

The CDR3 loop reads CASTLTGQSYGYTF. CDR3 coding DNA: TGTGCCAGCACCCTAACAGGACAGTCCTATGGCTACACCTTC. The gene calls are TRBV6-6 and TRBJ1-2; the D gene is possibly TRBD1 (6 bases). The CDR3 consists of 14 residues. CDR1 and CDR2 (germline): MNHNY, SVGAGI (reference sequence). V lost 7 bases, J lost 4 bases, and 16 bases lay in between.

The rearrangement links TRBV5-1 to TRBJ2-5, with 10 bases aligning to TRBD1. The length of the CDR3 is 16 residues. The J segment lost 4 bases and the V segment lost 2 bases, leaving 8 bases of the junction unmatched. Per the germline V gene, CDR1 is SGHRS and CDR2 is YFSETQ. The DNA of the CDR3 is TGCGCCAGCAGCTTCCGGGACAGGGGAGGGGGAGAGACCCAGTACTTC. Its translation: CASSFRDRGGGETQYF.

This clone was seen a few times. The chain employs TRBV6-6 and TRBJ2-3; D might be TRBD2 (6 bases). V lost 6 bases, J lost 2 bases, and 15 bases lay in between. The CDR3 totals 15 residues. Germline V lookup: CDR1 MNHNY, CDR2 SVGAGI (reference sequence). CDR3 in DNA: TGTGCCAGCAGCTACGGACTAACCCACACAGATACGCAGTATTTT. Protein: CASSYGLTHTDTQYF.

The chain couples TRBV21-1 to TRBJ1-1; TRBD1 was called by the table and not checked on the DNA. TRBV21-1 is deemed a pseudogene. This CDR3 comprises 13 residues. The CDR3 DNA follows: TGTGCCAGCCCGGGACACTTGAACACTGAAGCTTTCTTT. Encoded protein: CASPGHLNTEAFF.

The rearrangement joins TRBV11-2 to TRBJ1-2; D remains unclear. The V end lost 6 bases, the J end lost 5 bases, and 13 bases lay between the germline ends. Germline CDR1 reads SGHAT; CDR2 reads FQNNGV. CDR3 length: 13 residues. CDR3 bases: TGTGCCAGCAGGAGGGAGCTATGGTATGGCTACACCTTC. Translated: CASRRELWYGYTF.

CDR3 sequence reads: CASSLAGGPADTQYF. CDR3 DNA: TGTGCCAGCAGCTTGGCAGGGGGCCCGGCAGATACGCAGTATTTT. The rearrangement links TRBV5-4 to TRBJ2-3; 8 nucleotides align to TRBD1. Trimming removed 0 bases from V and 4 bases from J; junction bases left unmatched: 4. Germline V lookup: CDR1 SGHNT, CDR2 YYREEE (reference sequence). The CDR3 length is 15 residues. Complete variable domain (other parts from reference TRBV5-4 and TRBJ2-3): ETGVTQSPTHLIKTRGQQVTLRCSSQSGHNTVSWYQQALGQGPQFIFQYYREEENGRGNFPPRFSGLQFPNYSSELNVNALELDDSALYLCASSLAGGPADTQYFGPGTRLTVL.

The V gene is TRBV27, the J gene TRBJ2-7; TRBD2 matches 7 bases. Germline V gives CDR1 MNHEY, CDR2 SMNVEV (reference sequence). Unmatched junction bases numbered 17, after V lost 3 bases and J lost 3 bases. The CDR3 extends over 18 amino acids. The CDR3 sequence: CASSFNGGSGTRSYEQYF. The CDR3 DNA reads TGTGCCAGCAGTTTTAACGGGGGGTCCGGGACTCGGAGCTACGAGCAGTACTTC.

Here the CDR3 reads CASSESGGLETQYF. The CDR3 DNA follows: TGCGCCAGCAGTGAGTCGGGGGGATTGGAGACCCAGTACTTC. The chain has TRBV10-1 and TRBJ2-5; weak D call: TRBD2 (6 bases). Trimming removed 0 bases at V and 5 bases at J, with 10 bases between. Germline V gene lookup returns CDR1 WNHNN and CDR2 SYGVQD (reference sequence). This CDR3 spans 14 amino acids.